A selection of T cell receptor beta chains follows, all from one sample in a study of blood T cell repertoires in COVID-19. Method: immunoSEQ multiplex PCR; TCRdb's copy keeps in-frame clones and lacks some. The profile shows approximately 70,000 clones, 81% of them singletons. Sequencing was performed on peripheral blood. Source of these receptors: a woman in her 70s with acute or convalescent COVID-19. CDR3s include the opening cysteine and the closing phenylalanine or tryptophan. D genes are given only for firm matches. Size tells how often a clone was seen (once, few, many) or the class of an expanded clone, and some rows leave it out.

clone_size j_call d_call cdr3_length v_call cdr3_nt cdr3_aa
- TRBJ1-3 - 15 TRBV6-1 TGTGCCAGCAGTGAAGAACAGGCCTCTGGAAACACCATATATTTT CASSEEQASGNTIYF
- TRBJ2-3 TRBD2 16 TRBV7-9 TGTGCCAGCAGCTCCCGGGTGGGGAGCGGGATGGATACGCAGTATTTT CASSSRVGSGMDTQYF
once TRBJ2-2 TRBD1 14 TRBV29-1 TGCAGCGTTGAGGGACAGGGTTCTGCCGGGGAGCTGTTTTTT CSVEGQGSAGELFF
- TRBJ2-1 TRBD2 17 TRBV4-2 TGTGCCAGCAGCCAACTGGGGGGACTAGCGGGGCAAAATGAGCAGTTCTTC CASSQLGGLAGQNEQFF
- TRBJ2-7 - 14 TRBV27 TGTGCCAGCAGGACCGGGGTTGGGTGGACCGAGCAGTACTTC CASRTGVGWTEQYF
- TRBJ2-2 TRBD1 14 TRBV10-3 TGTGCCATCAGGACAGGGGAGAACACCGGGGAGCTGTTTTTT CAIRTGENTGELFF
few TRBJ1-5 - 14 TRBV18 TGTGCCAGCTCAATAGCGAGGTTTCAGCAGCCCCAGCATTTT CASSIARFQQPQHF
few TRBJ2-1 - 14 TRBV11-3 TGTGCCAGCAGCTCGCTTAGCGGATACAATGAGCAGTTCTTC CASSSLSGYNEQFF
- TRBJ2-1 TRBD1 15 TRBV7-2 TGTGCCAGCAGCTTAGTACAGGGGTATTACGATGAGCAGTTCTTC CASSLVQGYYDEQFF
- TRBJ2-2 TRBD1 16 TRBV5-1 TGCGCCAGCAGGTCCGGGACAGGGCTTACCACCGGGGAGCTGTTTTTT CASRSGTGLTTGELFF
- TRBJ1-1 TRBD1 12 TRBV7-9 TGTGCCAGCAGCCGGGACAGGGATGAAGCTTTCTTT CASSRDRDEAFF
- TRBJ1-4 - 16 TRBV5-1 TGCGCCAGCAGCTTGGAGGGGGACATGTCTAATGAAAAACTGTTTTTT CASSLEGDMSNEKLFF
- TRBJ1-1 - 14 TRBV6-2/TRBV6-3 TGTGCCAGCAGCAACCTCGGAGCGCTCACTGAAGCTTTCTTT CASSNLGALTEAFF
few TRBJ2-3 TRBD2 16 TRBV7-2 TGTGCCAGCAGCTTCATGACTAGCGGGAGCACAGATACGCAGTATTTT CASSFMTSGSTDTQYF
- TRBJ2-3 - 17 TRBV19 TGTGCCAGTACTAACCTCGGGGGGCCTAACGAAGGAGATACGCAGTATTTT CASTNLGGPNEGDTQYF
- TRBJ1-3 - 12 TRBV29-1 TGCAGCGTTCCAGGGTCTGGAAACACCATATATTTT CSVPGSGNTIYF
- TRBJ2-5 TRBD1 13 TRBV29-1 TGCAGCGTTGCGACAGGGCCCCAAGAGACCCAGTACTTC CSVATGPQETQYF
- TRBJ2-3 - 19 TRBV7-2 TGTGCCAGCAGCTTACAGAATAGAATTAGGCGGGTTAGCACAGATACGCAGTATTTT CASSLQNRIRRVSTDTQYF
- TRBJ2-1 - 13 TRBV5-1 TGCGCCAGCAGCAACCCCGGGGGTCTGGAGCAGTTCTTC CASSNPGGLEQFF
few TRBJ2-5 - 12 TRBV5-1 TGCGCCAGCAGCTTAGCGGGAGAGACCCAGTACTTC CASSLAGETQYF
- TRBJ2-7 TRBD2 14 TRBV7-2 TGTGCCAGCAGCCCAGGACTAGCGGTCTACGAGCAGTACTTC CASSPGLAVYEQYF
- TRBJ2-3 - 15 TRBV28 TGTGCCAGCAGTTGGCGACAGGCGATTGCAGATACGCAGTATTTT CASSWRQAIADTQYF
- TRBJ1-5 - 13 TRBV10-1 TGCGCCAGCAGTGGGCGGCCCAGTCAGCCCCAGCATTTT CASSGRPSQPQHF
once TRBJ2-7 TRBD2 20 TRBV12-5 TGTGCTAGTGGTTTGGTACTCTTAGAGGTAGAGCGGGAGGGCCGATCCGAGCAGTACTTC CASGLVLLEVEREGRSEQYF
- TRBJ2-7 TRBD2 15 TRBV5-1 TGCGCCAGCAGCTCCCGACTAGCGGGAGCGGGTGAGCAGTACTTC CASSSRLAGAGEQYF
- TRBJ2-7 - 17 TRBV7-2 TGTGCCAGCAGCTTAGCGGGGGGTTTTGTCGTAGCCTACGAGCAGTACTTC CASSLAGGFVVAYEQYF
few TRBJ1-1 TRBD1 14 TRBV10-1 TGCGCCAGCACAAGGGACAGGTCGGCCACTGAAGCTTTCTTT CASTRDRSATEAFF
- TRBJ1-2 TRBD1 14 TRBV29-1 TGCAGCGTTGAAGTATCAGGGACAGGAGCAAGCTACACCTTC CSVEVSGTGASYTF
- TRBJ2-5 - 16 TRBV7-3 TGTGCCAGCAGGGGCTACAATGCAGACAGTCAAGAGACCCAGTACTTC CASRGYNADSQETQYF
- TRBJ1-4 - 16 TRBV7-8 TGTGCCAGCAGCTTTCGACCGGGACTGAGTAATGAAAAACTGTTTTTT CASSFRPGLSNEKLFF
medium-sized TRBJ2-5 - 14 TRBV14 TGTGCCAGCAGCCAGACCCCCACGGGAGAGACCCAGTACTTC CASSQTPTGETQYF
- TRBJ2-1 TRBD1 15 TRBV10-1 TGCGCCAGCAGTCAAGTTGACAGGGGATACAATGAGCAGTTCTTC CASSQVDRGYNEQFF
few TRBJ2-7 TRBD2 16 TRBV18 TGTGCCAGCTCACCTTCAACTAGCGGGAGCCCCTACGAGCAGTACTTC CASSPSTSGSPYEQYF
once TRBJ1-6 - 14 TRBV19 TGTGCCAGTAGTATCCTTGCAGGGAATTCACCCCTCCACTTT CASSILAGNSPLHF
- TRBJ1-1 - 14 TRBV6-5 TGTGCCAGCAGTTACAGTCGTGAGGGCTCTGAAGCTTTCTTT CASSYSREGSEAFF
- TRBJ2-5 - 15 TRBV5-1 TGCGCCAGCAGCCCCCTGGCGGGGACTGAAGAGACCCAGTACTTC CASSPLAGTEETQYF
- TRBJ2-1 TRBD2 16 TRBV3-1/TRBV3-2 TGTGCCAGCAGCCCATCTAGCGGGGGGGGGTACAATGAGCAGTTCTTC CASSPSSGGGYNEQFF
- TRBJ1-1 - 13 TRBV5-5 TGTGCCAGCAGCTTGGGACAGGTGGGTGAAGCTTTCTTT CASSLGQVGEAFF
- TRBJ1-4 TRBD1 14 TRBV3-1/TRBV3-2 TGTGCCAGCAGCCCCACCGGACAGGGGGAAAAACTGTTTTTT CASSPTGQGEKLFF
- TRBJ1-1 - 14 TRBV12-5 TGTGCTAGTGCCAAGACAGGAGGGAACACTGAAGCTTTCTTT CASAKTGGNTEAFF
- TRBJ2-4 - 18 TRBV19 TGTGCCAGTAGTATAGTATTTTTCTCGAGGGTAGCCAAAAACATTCAGTACTTC CASSIVFFSRVAKNIQYF
- TRBJ2-3 TRBD2 18 TRBV15 TGTGCCACCAGCAGAGATGTAATGACTAGCGGGGGCACAGATACGCAGTATTTT CATSRDVMTSGGTDTQYF
- TRBJ2-7 - 13 TRBV27 TGTGCCAGCACAGATGCCAACTCCTACGAGCAGTACTTC CASTDANSYEQYF
- TRBJ2-7 TRBD2 17 TRBV27 TGTGCCCGCGGGGGGACTAGCGGGGGGACACTAATTTACGAGCAGTACTTC CARGGTSGGTLIYEQYF
few TRBJ2-1 TRBD1 15 TRBV2 TGTGCCAGCAGTGACCGGGACAGGGGATCAAATGAGCAGTTCTTC CASSDRDRGSNEQFF
- TRBJ2-7 - 11 TRBV28 TGTGCCAGCAGTTCCCGCTACGAGCAGTACTTC CASSSRYEQYF
- TRBJ2-3 TRBD1 16 TRBV7-2 TGTGCCAGCAGCCAGATGGGACAGACGTTCACAGATACGCAGTATTTT CASSQMGQTFTDTQYF
- TRBJ2-3 TRBD1 13 TRBV12-5 TGTGCTAGTGGTTTGACAGGGGCGGATACGCAGTATTTT CASGLTGADTQYF
few TRBJ1-3 TRBD1 15 TRBV2 TGTGCCAGCAGTTCACAGGGGGTCTCTGGAAACACCATATATTTT CASSSQGVSGNTIYF
- TRBJ1-5 TRBD1 14 TRBV7-2 TGTGCCAGCAGCTTACTAGACAGGGTCAGGCCCCAGCATTTT CASSLLDRVRPQHF
- TRBJ1-1 - 15 TRBV6-5 TGTGCCAGCAGCCGCGAAGCAGGGGCGAACACTGAAGCTTTCTTT CASSREAGANTEAFF
- TRBJ2-7 - 15 TRBV27 TGTGCCAGCAGTTTATCTATGGGCGAATCCTACGAGCAGTACTTC CASSLSMGESYEQYF
- TRBJ1-2 - 12 TRBV6-5 TGTGCCAGCTCCGAGCAATTGTATGGCTACACCTTC CASSEQLYGYTF
- TRBJ1-2 - 16 TRBV18 TGTGCCAGCTCACCATTTCAGGGATTAGCTAACTATGGCTACACCTTC CASSPFQGLANYGYTF
- TRBJ1-5 TRBD1 14 TRBV2 TGTGCCAGCAGTGATACAGGGGGCATTCAGCCCCAGCATTTT CASSDTGGIQPQHF
- TRBJ2-7 TRBD2 16 TRBV5-1 TGCGCCAGCAGCCTGGGGACTAGCGGGAGCTCCTACGAGCAGTACTTC CASSLGTSGSSYEQYF
- TRBJ2-1 TRBD2 15 TRBV6-5 TGTGCCAGCAACCGACTAGCGGGAGGACCCGATGAGCAGTTCTTC CASNRLAGGPDEQFF
once TRBJ1-1 - 14 TRBV9 TGTGCCAGCAGCGTAGTACGGGGGGGCACTGAAGCTTTCTTT CASSVVRGGTEAFF
- TRBJ2-4 - 15 TRBV10-3 TGTGCCATCAGTGAGTCTCTCGTCGACAGAAACATTCAGTACTTC CAISESLVDRNIQYF